This T cell receptor beta chain was recovered during a study of cytomegalovirus exposure and HLA in healthy donors. It was with 60 Vbeta and 13 Jbeta primers that the PCR ran. The table came from immunoSEQ multiplex PCR; TCRdb's copy has only in-frame clones and leaves some out. The table includes around 150,000 clones, around 79% detected once. Study-level points and caveats: A previous analysis found most TCR beta V segments productive roughly 90% or roughly 30% of the time. Later analysis suggested links between common viral pathogens and several top significant clusters.

To note about this clone: The antigen is unknown.

Donors in the study were healthy people who gave bone marrow. The CDR3 runs 14 residues. Germline V gives CDR1 SGHKS, CDR2 YYEKEE (reference sequence). The ends were cut back, 0 bases at V and 1 base at J, with 8 bases in the middle. V usage is TRBV5-5 and J usage is TRBJ2-7, with a weak D call TRBD2 (5 bases). Sequencing was done on a sample of PBMCs. The receptor comes from a male donor in good health and CMV-seronegative. CDR3 DNA sequence: TGTGCCAGCAGCTTGGTGGGGAGATCCTACGAGCAGTACTTC. As protein: CASSLVGRSYEQYF.